This T cell receptor beta chain is from a study of blood T cell repertoires in COVID-19 (dated by TCRdb to 2019 to 2021). Turning to the overall study: Samples covering the acute and convalescent phases of COVID-19 were provided by collaborators in the United States, Italy and Spain. Sample metadata almost always included a de-identified subject ID, COVID-19 status, age in years and sex. The repertoires were released in a freely available public database intended as a resource for research on the immune response to SARS-CoV-2. Deeply sampled blood TCRbeta repertoires from subjects exposed to, actively infected with, or recovered from COVID-19 were included in the dataset. The samples were drawn from the first 160 participants of the ongoing ImmuneRACE study and from 1,254 subjects provided by 6 global collaborators. The material from the prospective study consisted of cDNA or gDNA derived from T cells, B-cell-depleted T cells, or PBMCs. Where HLA class I and class II types were available, the types were taken from metadata supplied by the sample provider, not from assay-based typing. General findings and caveats noted by the study authors: The quantity of clinical and demographic metadata differed by source and by participant and was supplied without curation.

The immunoSEQ Assay, a bias-controlled multiplex PCR, was used to amplify TCRbeta CDR3 regions from genomic DNA. Concerning the study's data processing: The number of nucleated cells in each sample was estimated from the amplification of reference gene primers within the assay. To quantify the absolute abundance of each unique TCRbeta CDR3 rearrangement, sequence reads were collapsed and filtered. For each sample, productive Simpson clonality was calculated as the square root of Simpson's diversity index over productive rearrangements. The table was pulled from immuneACCESS by TCRdb, which kept in-frame rearrangements only. Such tables lose some clones; where checked, under half of the loss comes from unresolved V genes, and the rest has no known cause. Clone size and the V and J calls come from that table; the DNA yielded D and trimming. This sample gives more than 300,000 clones in total; roughly 90% of them show up just once. The leading ten clones occupy under 8% of the sample.

About this clone: Its recognized antigen is unknown. Within one base of it there is no much larger clone, and no base qualities were kept.

Another Seattle source contributed samples from volunteer blood donors who had recovered from COVID-19. The collaborating institutions used their own protocols to collect whole blood in K2EDTA tubes. Collaborator samples were shipped for TCRbeta analysis as frozen whole blood, isolated PBMCs, or DNA extracted from either sample type. Sequencing was done on a sample of peripheral blood. The TCR was taken from a man between 18 and 35 years old who had recovered from COVID-19.

The CDR3 amino acid sequence is: CASSLQGQNYGYTF. The nucleotide sequence reads TGTGCCAGCAGCTTACAGGGGCAGAACTATGGCTACACCTTC. The V and J genes are TRBV7-2 and TRBJ1-2; perhaps TRBD1 is the D gene, with 6 bases matching. The CDR3 contains 14 residues, cysteine and phenylalanine counted. Only the CDR3 portion is preserved as DNA: 42 bases, with reading frame beginning at the first base. CDR1 SGHTA and CDR2 FQGNSA were looked up in the germline V gene. The V and J ends are trimmed by 2 bases and 2 bases, leaving 9 bases between them.